This T cell receptor (beta chain) was sequenced in a study of control samples from healthy donors and cancer patients. The protocol was immunoSEQ multiplex PCR, while the TCRdb copy is restricted to in-frame clones and leaves out a portion. The sample carries 130,000 or so clones, around 90% recorded once. The V gene lost 3 bases and the J gene lost 5 bases, with 8 bases spanning the gap. The CDR3 sequence is 13 residues long. The V call is TRBV12-3 or TRBV12-4, the J call TRBJ1-5; unclear D gene. This clonotype was sampled from a man aged 45-60 years in good health. Sequencing was performed on blood. The CDR3 DNA is TGTGCCAGCAGTTTGACCGTTGATCAGCCCCAGCATTTT. Encoded protein: CASSLTVDQPQHF.